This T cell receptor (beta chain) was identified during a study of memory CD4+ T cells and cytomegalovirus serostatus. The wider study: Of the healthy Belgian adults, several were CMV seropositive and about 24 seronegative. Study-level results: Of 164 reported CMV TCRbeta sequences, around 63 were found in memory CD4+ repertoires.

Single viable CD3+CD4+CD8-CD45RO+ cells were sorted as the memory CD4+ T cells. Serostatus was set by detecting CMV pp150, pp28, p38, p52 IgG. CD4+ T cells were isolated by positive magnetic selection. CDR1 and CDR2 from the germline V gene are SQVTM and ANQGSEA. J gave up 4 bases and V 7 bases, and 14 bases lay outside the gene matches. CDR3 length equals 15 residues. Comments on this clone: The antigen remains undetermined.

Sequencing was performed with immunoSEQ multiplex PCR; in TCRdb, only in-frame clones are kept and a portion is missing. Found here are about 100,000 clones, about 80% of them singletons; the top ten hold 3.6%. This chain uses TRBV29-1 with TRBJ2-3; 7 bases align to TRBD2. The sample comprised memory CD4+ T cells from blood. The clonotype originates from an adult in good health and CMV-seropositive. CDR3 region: CSAIGRQGGADTQYF. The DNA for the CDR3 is TGCAGCGCTATCGGGAGGCAGGGAGGAGCAGATACGCAGTATTTT.